This entry lists 18 T cell receptor beta chains sequenced from one sample in a study of shared clonotypes between healthy human individuals. The table came from immunoSEQ multiplex PCR; TCRdb's copy has only in-frame clones and leaves some out. This repertoire shows some 2,400,000 clones, around 95% found once; its top ten account for about 0.13%. Sequencing was carried out using naive CD4+ T cells sorted from blood. The subset denotes: CD45RA+ positively selected. All receptors derive from a man aged 18 to 30 in good health.

The chain links TRBV5-1 to TRBJ1-1; D is possibly TRBD1 (5 bases). The germline V gene has CDR1 SGHRS and CDR2 YFSETQ. With 0 bases removed from V and 6 bases from J, the gap between germline ends came to 9 bases. This CDR3 contains 13 residues. Here the CDR3 DNA reads TGCGCCAGCAGCTTGGTAAGGGGCTCTGAAGCTTTCTTT. Its protein product is CASSLVRGSEAFF.

V usage is TRBV5-6 and J usage is TRBJ2-3; 9 bases match TRBD2. Trimming cost V 3 bases and J 2 bases; bases outside gene matches: 4. Germline CDR1 is SGHDT and CDR2 is YYEEEE. The CDR3 spans 15 residues. The CDR3 region is CASSSLAGFTDTQYF. CDR3 coding DNA: TGTGCCAGCAGCTCCCTAGCGGGGTTCACAGATACGCAGTATTTT.

About this clone itself: Other DNA sequences in the sample encode the same CDR3. J is TRBJ2-3 and V is TRBV7-2, with D possibly being TRBD2 (6 bases). V lost 4 bases, J lost 1 base, and 12 bases lay in between. The length of the CDR3 is 15 residues. Germline lookup yields CDR1 SGHTA and CDR2 FQGNSA. This CDR3 reads CASSSQAGGTDTQYF. CDR3 DNA sequence: TGTGCCAGCAGCTCCCAAGCGGGTGGCACAGATACGCAGTATTTT.

For this clone: In the same sample, other DNA sequences code for this CDR3. The V and J genes are TRBV14 and TRBJ2-3; no firm D call. The germline V gene encodes CDR1 SGHDN and CDR2 FVKESK. V was clipped by 6 bases and J by 2 bases, with 3 bases between them. This CDR3 has 11 residues. The CDR3 DNA sequence: TGTGCCAGCAGTCACACAGATACGCAGTATTTT. This codes for CASSHTDTQYF. The full variable domain, completed using reference TRBV14 and TRBJ2-3, is EAGVTQFPSHSVIEKGQTVTLRCDPISGHDNLYWYRRVMGKEIKFLLHFVKESKQDESGMPNNRFLAERTGGTYSTLKVQPAELEDSGVYFCASSHTDTQYFGPGTRLTVL.

V gene TRBV5-5 combines with J gene TRBJ1-2; D possibly corresponds to TRBD1 (5 bases). CDR1 and CDR2 from the germline V gene are SGHKS and YYEKEE (reference sequence). This CDR3 has 15 amino acids. The V gene lost 5 bases and the J gene lost 8 bases, with 22 bases spanning the gap. The CDR3 is CASRVDNRPPWGYTF. As DNA, the CDR3 is TGTGCCAGCAGAGTGGACAATAGACCCCCCTGGGGCTACACCTTC.

The chain employs TRBV6-5 and TRBJ1-1; D is uncertain. Trimming left V 2 bases short and J 10 bases short, with 11 bases between. The CDR3 has 12 residues. The germline V gene encodes CDR1 MNHEY and CDR2 SVGAGI. The CDR3 region has the DNA TGTGCCAGCAGTTACCCGGGGAGTGCAGCTTTCTTT. Its protein product is CASSYPGSAAFF.

The rearrangement uses TRBV6-5 and TRBJ2-4; no clear D. Trimming took off 5 bases at V and 8 bases at J, with 7 bases between the two ends. Per the germline V gene, CDR1 is MNHEY and CDR2 is SVGAGI. This CDR3 comprises 11 residues. The CDR3 loop is CASSPLDIQYF. For the CDR3, the DNA is TGTGCCAGCAGTCCCCTTGACATTCAGTACTTC.

Here the CDR3 reads CASSYSATLQQETQYF. CDR3 DNA sequence: TGTGCCAGCAGTTACTCGGCAACATTACAACAAGAGACCCAGTACTTC. The V gene is TRBV6-5, the J gene TRBJ2-5; the D is unclear. CDR1 MNHEY and CDR2 SVGAGI come from the germline V gene. V was shortened by 0 bases and J by 2 bases, with 13 bases between the two germline ends. The CDR3 contains 16 residues.

V and J are TRBV6-1 and TRBJ2-1; either TRBD1 or TRBD2 may fit D (7 bases each). Germline lookup yields CDR1 MNHNS and CDR2 SASEGT. CDR3 length: 15 amino acids. V was shortened by 7 bases and J by 3 bases, with 16 bases between the two germline ends. Written as DNA, the CDR3 is TGTGCCAGCACTCAGGGGGGGCATAGCTACAATGAGCAGTTCTTC. It encodes CASTQGGHSYNEQFF.

There are a few counts of this clone. The J gene is TRBJ2-1, the V gene TRBV28; TRBD2 matches 12 bases. The CDR3 spans 15 residues. Germline V gene lookup returns CDR1 MDHEN and CDR2 SYDVKM. Trimming at V came to 4 bases and at J to 10 bases, leaving 8 bases not matched to a gene. CDR3 bases: TGTGCCAGCAGTTCGACTAGCGGGAGTATCTGGGAGCAGTTCTTC. Amino acid sequence: CASSSTSGSIWEQFF.

Comments on this clone: In the same sample, other DNA sequences code for this CDR3. The chain links TRBV9 to TRBJ2-3, with 7 nucleotides matching TRBD1. The CDR3 sequence is 15 residues long. J lost 6 bases, V lost 0 bases, and 7 bases had no gene match. CDR1 and CDR2 (germline): SGDLS, YYNGEE. The CDR3 spells CASSVGSGGRDTQYF. The CDR3 DNA reads as TGTGCCAGCAGCGTAGGGTCAGGGGGAAGGGATACGCAGTATTTT.

The table lists this clone with a few counts. V is TRBV19 and J is TRBJ1-5, with D tentatively TRBD1 (5 bases). The CDR3 is made up of 13 amino acids. The ends were cut back, 6 bases at V and 4 bases at J, with 10 bases in the middle. Germline V gives CDR1 LNHDA, CDR2 SQIVND (reference sequence). The CDR3 nucleotides read TGTGCCAGTAGCCTAGGGGCAAATCAGCCCCAGCATTTT. This translates into CASSLGANQPQHF.

V usage is TRBV6-5 and J usage is TRBJ2-7; D possibly corresponds to TRBD2 (5 bases). The V gene's germline CDR1 is MNHEY and CDR2 SVGAGI. The CDR3 runs 13 residues. The germline V and J ends were trimmed by 6 bases and 6 bases, with 15 bases remaining between them. CDR3 region: CASSPVLASEQYF. CDR3 nucleotides: TGTGCCAGCAGCCCCGTCCTAGCAAGCGAGCAGTACTTC.

This chain uses TRBV19 with TRBJ2-7, with D perhaps TRBD1 or TRBD2 (5 bases each). The CDR3 is 12 residues long. V was cut by 3 bases and J by 6 bases, with 9 bases left in between. Germline V CDR1 and CDR2: LNHDA, SQIVND (reference sequence). This chain's CDR3 is CASSMTGREQYF. CDR3 sequence (DNA): TGTGCCAGTAGTATGACGGGGCGCGAGCAGTACTTC.

This chain joins TRBV11-3 and TRBJ2-1, with D possibly matching TRBD2 (6 bases). Trimming removed 1 base from V and 7 bases from J, with 14 bases in between. The CDR3 runs to 15 residues. The germline V gene has CDR1 SGHNT and CDR2 YENEEA. DNA of the CDR3: TGTGCCAGCAGCTTAGGGGCGGGGAAGTGGAATGAGCAGTTCTTC. This translates into CASSLGAGKWNEQFF.

The V gene is TRBV6-1, the J gene TRBJ1-2; 10 bases are a match to TRBD1. The CDR3 contains 13 residues. With V trimmed by 5 bases and J by 4 bases, 1 base remained unmatched. CDR1 MNHNS and CDR2 SASEGT come from the germline V gene. The DNA for the CDR3 is TGTGCCAGCAGTAGGGACAGGGGCTATGGCTACACCTTC. Residues: CASSRDRGYGYTF.

The V call is TRBV27, the J call TRBJ2-2; D is unclear. With 3 bases removed from V and 7 bases from J, the gap between germline ends came to 12 bases. Germline V gene sequence: CDR1 MNHEY, CDR2 SMNVEV (reference sequence). The length of the CDR3 is 14 residues. This CDR3 is CASSFASLGGELFF. The CDR3 DNA sequence: TGTGCCAGCAGTTTCGCCTCACTCGGCGGGGAGCTGTTTTTT.

The genes are TRBV7-2 and TRBJ2-5, with a possible D match to TRBD2 (5 bases). This CDR3 is built from 14 residues. The V gene lost 1 base and the J gene lost 5 bases, with 11 bases spanning the gap. Per the germline V gene, CDR1 is SGHTA and CDR2 is FQGNSA. This chain's CDR3 is CASSLGSSPETQYF. The CDR3, as DNA: TGTGCCAGCAGCTTAGGCTCTAGCCCTGAGACCCAGTACTTC.